The 14 T cell receptor beta chains listed next were all sequenced from one sample in a study of OX40 agonist ivuxolimab in advanced cancers. The protocol was immunoSEQ multiplex PCR, while the TCRdb copy is restricted to in-frame clones and leaves out a portion. The sample has approximately 58,000 clones; roughly 73% are singletons. The sample consisted of CD4+ or CD8+ T cells sorted from blood, taken in a trial of the OX40 agonist ivuxolimab. The source is an adult with an advanced solid tumor such as melanoma, head and neck, liver or kidney cancer.

The chain is built from TRBV18 and TRBJ1-1, with TRBD1 matching over 7 bases. Germline V gene data show CDR1 as KGHSH and CDR2 as LQKENI. The CDR3 is 17 amino acids. V lost 2 bases, J lost 5 bases, and 14 bases stayed unmatched. The CDR3 nucleotides are TGTGCCAGCTCACCAGAACGGGGGATTCTACAGGGGACTGAAGCTTTCTTT. Encoded protein: CASSPERGILQGTEAFF.

The chain has TRBV6-5 and TRBJ1-5; perhaps TRBD1 as D (5 bases). V was shortened by 6 bases and J by 0 bases, with 9 bases between the two germline ends. CDR1 and CDR2 from the germline V gene are MNHEY and SVGAGI. This CDR3 is 14 amino acids long. This chain's CDR3 is CASSKTDSNQPQHF. The CDR3 DNA follows: TGTGCCAGCAGCAAGACAGATAGCAATCAGCCCCAGCATTTT.

The chain employs TRBV11-2 and TRBJ1-3; 9 nucleotides agree with TRBD1. The V and J ends lost 5 bases and 3 bases, in that order; junction bases with no gene match: 5. From germline, CDR1 is SGHAT and CDR2 FQNNGV. The length of the CDR3 is 15 residues. CDR3 residues: CASSRQGEIGNTIYF. CDR3 nucleotide sequence: TGTGCCAGCAGCCGACAGGGGGAGATTGGAAACACCATATATTTT.

This clone came up once. The chain carries TRBV28 and TRBJ1-2; no firm D call. The CDR3 contains 13 residues. Deletions cut 10 bases from V and 1 base from J, with 13 bases between. The germline CDR1 and CDR2 sequences are MDHEN and SYDVKM. CDR3 in DNA: TGTGCCATCACTCGAAGAATTAACTATGGCTACACCTTC. Residues: CAITRRINYGYTF.

The chain is built from TRBV6-4 and TRBJ2-3; either TRBD1 or TRBD2 may fit D (6 bases each). This CDR3 has 15 amino acids. Germline values: CDR1 MRHNA, CDR2 SNTAGT. Trimming stripped 3 bases from V and 4 bases from J, with 14 bases between. The CDR3 nucleotides are TGTGCCAGCAGTGAGGGGGGCAGAAAGGCAGATACGCAGTATTTT. Translated, it gives CASSEGGRKADTQYF.

This clone was picked up a small number of times. The CDR3 is CASTRAWNTEAFF. CDR3 coding DNA: TGTGCCAGCACCAGGGCCTGGAACACTGAAGCTTTCTTT. V and J are TRBV6-6 and TRBJ1-1; D possibly corresponds to TRBD1 (5 bases). Germline V lookup: CDR1 MNHNY, CDR2 SVGAGI (reference sequence). Trimming removed 7 bases at V and 1 base at J, with 10 bases between. This CDR3 region has 13 residues.

This clone has more than one count but fewer than ten. This rearrangement joins TRBV19 to TRBJ2-5, with TRBD1 as a possible D gene (6 bases). CDR1 is LNHDA, CDR2 SQIVND, per germline (reference sequence). The V end was cut by 0 bases, the J end by 10 bases, with 15 bases between. This CDR3 is built from 14 residues. The CDR3 loop is CASSIDRDTRVQYF. The CDR3 coding sequence is TGTGCCAGTAGTATAGACCGGGACACCCGTGTCCAGTACTTC.

The genes are TRBV5-1 and TRBJ2-5; the match to TRBD1 covers 7 bases. The V segment lost 3 bases and the J segment 4 bases; nucleotides outside the gene matches: 9. CDR3 length: 15 amino acids. CDR1 is SGHRS, CDR2 YFSETQ, per germline. The DNA for the CDR3 is TGCGCCAGCAGCTCCTCGGACAGGAGTGGAGAGACCCAGTACTTC. Protein sequence: CASSSSDRSGETQYF.

This clone showed up just once. The chain has TRBV19 and TRBJ1-2; TRBD1 is a possible D gene (5 bases). The CDR3 has 16 residues. The germline V and J ends were trimmed by 5 bases and 0 bases, with 16 bases remaining between them. CDR1 LNHDA and CDR2 SQIVND come from the germline V gene (reference sequence). CDR3 amino acids: CASSPSEGFANYGYTF. The DNA for the CDR3 is TGTGCCAGTAGTCCCTCTGAGGGGTTCGCTAACTATGGCTACACCTTC.

The CDR3 sequence: CASSPLQENTGELFF. CDR3 DNA sequence: TGCGCCAGCAGCCCTTTACAGGAAAACACCGGGGAGCTGTTTTTT. V usage is TRBV5-1 and J usage is TRBJ2-2; tentatively, D is TRBD1 (5 bases). The CDR3 is made up of 15 amino acids. Looked up from germline, CDR1 is SGHRS and CDR2 is YFSETQ. The V gene lost 4 bases and the J gene lost 2 bases, with 12 bases spanning the gap.

The chain is built from TRBV15 and TRBJ1-2; maybe TRBD1 (5 bases). The CDR3 covers 14 residues. Looked up from germline, CDR1 is LNHNV and CDR2 is YYDKDF (reference sequence). V was trimmed by 0 bases and J by 7 bases, leaving 12 bases between them. CDR3 in DNA: TGTGCCACCAGCAGAGATCTGGGGGAAGGTGGCTACACCTTC. This sequence encodes CATSRDLGEGGYTF.

This sequence joins TRBV5-6 and TRBJ2-7, with 10 bases matching TRBD1. This CDR3 contains 14 residues. Germline-derived CDR1 and CDR2 are SGHDT and YYEEEE. J lost 3 bases, V lost 2 bases, and 2 bases had no gene match. This chain's CDR3 is CASSFGQGVYEQYF. The CDR3 coding sequence is TGTGCCAGCAGCTTTGGACAGGGGGTCTACGAGCAGTACTTC.

V is TRBV11-2 and J is TRBJ1-2; no clear D. Germline CDR1 SGHAT, CDR2 FQNNGV. V gave up 7 bases and J gave up 4 bases, with 1 base separating them. The CDR3 extends over 9 amino acids. For the CDR3, the DNA is TGTGCCAGCACCTATGGCTACACCTTC. It encodes CASTYGYTF.

This clone appeared a few times. The rearrangement links TRBV29-1 to TRBJ2-6; D unclear. Germline-derived CDR1 and CDR2 are SQVTM and ANQGSEA. The CDR3 has 13 residues. The CDR3: CSVRPAGANVLTF. The CDR3 DNA sequence: TGCAGTGTTAGGCCGGCTGGGGCCAACGTCCTGACTTTC.